Following are 3 T cell receptor beta chains from one sample sequenced in a study of shared clonotypes between healthy human individuals (dated by TCRdb to the early 2020s). The method behind the library was the immunoSEQ multiplex PCR assay. TCRdb provides this immuneACCESS table in a form limited to in-frame rearrangements. Some clones are lacking; in checked studies, under half of them reflect an unresolved V gene, and why the rest are absent is not known. For this sample there are around 2.5 million clones; approximately 93% appear just once. In total, the top ten clones hold 0.36% of the sample. The specimen was naive CD4+ T cells from PBMCs. This specimen's cell subset or site label, per the study, means: CD45RA+ positively selected. All receptors derive from a man between 18 and 29 years old in good health. Some clones in this sample may be carry-over from other donors' samples.

V usage is TRBV5-1 and J usage is TRBJ2-3; 9 bases match TRBD2. Trimming removed 4 bases from V and 5 bases from J; junction bases left unmatched: 11. CDR3 length: 16 amino acids. CDR1 SGHRS and CDR2 YFSETQ come from the germline V gene. CDR3: CASSTAAGGTVDTQYF. The CDR3 DNA is TGCGCCAGCAGCACCGCAGCGGGAGGCACCGTAGATACGCAGTATTTT.

The chain carries TRBV28 and TRBJ1-4; D perhaps matches TRBD1 (5 bases). Per the germline V gene, CDR1 is MDHEN and CDR2 is SYDVKM. The CDR3 totals 15 residues. Trimming removed 7 bases from V and 7 bases from J, with 19 bases in between. CDR3 loop: CASNQPGGSREKLFF. CDR3 in DNA: TGTGCCAGCAACCAACCGGGGGGGAGTCGTGAAAAACTGTTTTTT.

Here the CDR3 reads CASSLSSRLYEQYF. In DNA form, the CDR3 reads TGTGCCAGCAGTTTATCGTCCAGGCTCTACGAGCAGTACTTC. The chain couples TRBV28 to TRBJ2-7, with D hard to call. This CDR3 is 14 amino acids long. Germline lookup yields CDR1 MDHEN and CDR2 SYDVKM. Trimming shortened V by 1 base and J by 3 bases, and 10 bases separated the two germline ends.